This T cell receptor beta chain is drawn from a study of control samples from healthy donors and cancer patients. TCRdb keeps only in-frame clones here, not all; method: immunoSEQ multiplex PCR. There are over 150,000 clones in the sample; roughly 92% occur only once, and approximately 1.4% lies in the top ten. After removal of 3 bases from V and 2 bases from J, the junction contained 2 bases not matched to a gene. This CDR3 region has 14 residues. CDR1 is SEHNR, CDR2 FQNEAQ, per germline (reference sequence). Sequencing input: blood. The chain employs TRBV7-9 and TRBJ2-3; 7 bases match TRBD1. The source of this sequence is a young woman in good health. Here the CDR3 reads CASSFGQATDTQYF. The CDR3 DNA reads as TGTGCCAGCAGCTTTGGACAGGCCACAGATACGCAGTATTTT. The full variable domain, in which reference TRBV7-9 and TRBJ2-3 provide the parts outside the CDR3, is DTGVSQNPRHKITKRGQNVTFRCDPISEHNRLYWYRQTLGQGPEFLTYFQNEAQLEKSRLLSDRFSAERPKGSFSTLEIQRTEQGDSAMYLCASSFGQATDTQYFGPGTRLTVL.